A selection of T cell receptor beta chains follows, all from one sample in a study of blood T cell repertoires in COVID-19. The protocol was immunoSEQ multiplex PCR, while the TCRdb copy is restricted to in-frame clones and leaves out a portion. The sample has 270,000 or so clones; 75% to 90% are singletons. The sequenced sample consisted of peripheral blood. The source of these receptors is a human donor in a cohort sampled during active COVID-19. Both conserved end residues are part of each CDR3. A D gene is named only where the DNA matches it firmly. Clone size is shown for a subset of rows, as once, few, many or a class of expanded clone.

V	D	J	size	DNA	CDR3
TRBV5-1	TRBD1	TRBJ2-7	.	TGCGCCAGCAGCAGGGGGACAGGACTTTACGAGCAGTACTTC	CASSRGTGLYEQYF
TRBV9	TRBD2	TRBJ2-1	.	TGTGCCAACCATGGGCTAGCGGTTTACAATGAGCAGTTCTTC	CANHGLAVYNEQFF
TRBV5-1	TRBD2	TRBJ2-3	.	TGCGCCAGCAGCGAACCCCAAACTAGCGGGAGAACAGATACGCAGTATTTT	CASSEPQTSGRTDTQYF
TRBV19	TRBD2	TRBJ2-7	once	TGTGCCAGTAGTATAGATTTTCCTAGCGGGGGACTCTCCTACGAGCAGTACTTC	CASSIDFPSGGLSYEQYF
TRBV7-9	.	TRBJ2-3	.	TGTGCCAGCAGCTCATCCGGGACTCCCACAGATACGCAGTATTTT	CASSSSGTPTDTQYF
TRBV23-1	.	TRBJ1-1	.	TGCGCCAGCAGTCATACCCGAAGGGACGGACAGAGTAATACTGAAGCTTTCTTT	CASSHTRRDGQSNTEAFF
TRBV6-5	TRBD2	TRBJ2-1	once	TGTGCCATATCACGGGGGGGCCCGGGCAATGAGCAGTTCTTC	CAISRGGPGNEQFF
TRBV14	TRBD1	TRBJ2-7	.	TGTGCCAGCAGCCAAGAGTGGGGGACAGGAACCTACGAGCAGTACTTC	CASSQEWGTGTYEQYF
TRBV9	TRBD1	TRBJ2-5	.	TGTGCCAGCAGCGCCTCAGGGGGAAGAGAGACCCAGTACTTC	CASSASGGRETQYF
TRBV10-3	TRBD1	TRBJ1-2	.	TGTGCCATCAGTGGCCAGGGGGACTATGGCTACACCTTC	CAISGQGDYGYTF
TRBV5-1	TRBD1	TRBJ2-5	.	TGCGCCAGCAGCGCAGACAGGGGAGTCCTCCAAGAGACCCAGTACTTC	CASSADRGVLQETQYF
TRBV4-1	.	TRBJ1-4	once	TGCGCCAGCAGCCAAGGTGCGCGGGAAAAACTGTTTTTT	CASSQGAREKLFF
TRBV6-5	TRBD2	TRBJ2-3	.	TGTGCCAGCAGAGAGGGAGGGCCTTCGGATACGCAGTATTTT	CASREGGPSDTQYF
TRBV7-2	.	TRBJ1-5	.	TGTGCCAGCAGCTTAGCTTCGGGGAATAATCAGCCCCAGCATTTT	CASSLASGNNQPQHF
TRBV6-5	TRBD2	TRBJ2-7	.	TGTGCCAGCAGTTTAGCGGGAGGAACTTACGAGCAGTACTTC	CASSLAGGTYEQYF
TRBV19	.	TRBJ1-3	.	TGTGCCAGTAGTATCCCCGGACATCCCCAAACTGGAAACACCATATATTTT	CASSIPGHPQTGNTIYF
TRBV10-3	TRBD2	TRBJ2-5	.	TGTGCCATCGGGGGGGAGAACCGGGAGACCCAGTACTTC	CAIGGENRETQYF
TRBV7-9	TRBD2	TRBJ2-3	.	TGTGCCAGCAGCTTTCTAGCGGGGTTTTTGGATACGCAGTATTTT	CASSFLAGFLDTQYF
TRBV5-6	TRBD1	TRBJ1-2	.	TGTGCCAGCAGCTTAAGACAGGGGAACGGCTACACCTTC	CASSLRQGNGYTF
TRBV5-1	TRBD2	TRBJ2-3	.	TGCGCCAGCAGTAAGGGACTAGCGGGGGGTATGAACACAGATACGCAGTATTTT	CASSKGLAGGMNTDTQYF
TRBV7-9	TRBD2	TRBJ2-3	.	TGTGCCAGCAGAATAATCGCGGGAGGGGCAGATACGCAGTATTTT	CASRIIAGGADTQYF
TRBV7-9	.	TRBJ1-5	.	TGTGCCAGCAGCTTAGCCCCCGTACAGGGTTGGAATCAGCCCCAGCATTTT	CASSLAPVQGWNQPQHF
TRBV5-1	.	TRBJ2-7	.	TGCGCCAGCAGCTTGACGCCGACTCCCTCCTACGAGCAGTACTTC	CASSLTPTPSYEQYF
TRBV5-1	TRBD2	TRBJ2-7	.	TGCGCCAGCAGCAGGGGACTAGCGGGGGGAAGCCACGAGCAGTACTTC	CASSRGLAGGSHEQYF
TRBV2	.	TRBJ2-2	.	TGTGCCAGCAGTGAATGGACTATGACGAACACCGGGGAGCTGTTTTTT	CASSEWTMTNTGELFF
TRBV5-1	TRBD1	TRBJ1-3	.	TGCGCCAGCAGCTTGGTCACAGGGGGCACTGGAAACACCATATATTTT	CASSLVTGGTGNTIYF
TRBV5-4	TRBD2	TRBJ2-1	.	TGTGCCAGCCGCGGGGAGGGGGGGACTAGCGGGACCTCCTACAATGAGCAGTTCTTC	CASRGEGGTSGTSYNEQFF
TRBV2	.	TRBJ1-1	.	TGTGCCAGCAGTGAACCGGGGTGGCAGCGAGACGCTTTCTTT	CASSEPGWQRDAFF
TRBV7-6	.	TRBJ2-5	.	TGTGCCAGCACCCCCGCAGGGGGGGAGACCCAGTACTTC	CASTPAGGETQYF
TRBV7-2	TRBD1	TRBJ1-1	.	TGTGCCAGCAGCTCACAGGGACAGGCGAACACTGAAGCTTTCTTT	CASSSQGQANTEAFF